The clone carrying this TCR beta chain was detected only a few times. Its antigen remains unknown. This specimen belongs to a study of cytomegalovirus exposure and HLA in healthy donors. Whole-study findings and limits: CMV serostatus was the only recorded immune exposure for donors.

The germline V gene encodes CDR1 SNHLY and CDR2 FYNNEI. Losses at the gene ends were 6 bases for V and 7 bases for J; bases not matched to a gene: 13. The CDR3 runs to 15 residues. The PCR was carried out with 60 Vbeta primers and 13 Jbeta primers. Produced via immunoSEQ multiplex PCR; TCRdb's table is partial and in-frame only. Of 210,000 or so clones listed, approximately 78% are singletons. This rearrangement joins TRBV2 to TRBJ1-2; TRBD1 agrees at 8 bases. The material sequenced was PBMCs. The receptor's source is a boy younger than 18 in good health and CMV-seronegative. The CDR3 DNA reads TGTGCCAGCAGCAAGGGACAGGCGGCCGGGGTTGGCTACACCTTC. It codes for CASSKGQAAGVGYTF.